Included here is one T cell receptor (beta chain) sequence, with context. TCRdb re-called the 5' RACE reads, yielding one record per CDR3 amino acid sequence without DNA. The table lists about 300,000 distinct CDR3 sequences, with over 5.5% in the top ten. This sample was taken from a study of monozygotic twins with inflammatory bowel disease. Germline V CDR1 and CDR2: DFQATT, SNEGSKA (reference sequence). The CDR3 spans 18 residues. Total RNA isolation used whole blood (no T cell sorting was performed). V is TRBV20-1 and J is TRBJ1-6; there is no DNA to check the TCRdb D call of TRBD1. The sequencing sample was made of blood. The sequence came from a human donor with ulcerative colitis or Crohn's disease, or a healthy co-twin of an affected twin (not recorded which). CDR3 sequence: CSASSTRQGGGVGSPLHF.